Detailed here is one T cell receptor beta chain. This record comes from a study of blood T cell repertoires in COVID-19. Measured with immunoSEQ multiplex PCR; TCRdb has only the in-frame clones, and not every one. The sample consists of a few hundred thousand clones, more than 75% of them appearing once. This CDR3 region has 13 residues. With 2 bases removed from V and 1 base from J, the gap between germline ends came to 6 bases. CDR1 is ENHRY, CDR2 SYGVKD, per germline. This chain uses TRBV10-3 with TRBJ2-7; D call uncertain. Material: PBMCs or T cells enriched from blood (not recorded which). The clonotype comes from a man between 40 and 49 years old who had recovered from COVID-19. The CDR3 DNA sequence: TGTGCCATCAGTGAGGTCAGTTCCTACGAGCAGTACTTC. Translated: CAISEVSSYEQYF.